Each of the 10 T cell receptor beta chains below was sequenced from the same sample in a study of T cells after yellow fever vaccination. TCRdb ran MiXCR on the 5' RACE reads and lists one entry per CDR3 protein. This table holds 360,000 or so distinct CDR3 sequences, roughly 11% found once. The material was PBMCs, obtained on the day of the first yellow fever vaccination. The source of these receptors is a young man who received the YFV17D yellow fever vaccine.

Ten or more counts support this clonotype. This chain links TRBV5-1 with TRBJ1-1; D remains ambiguous. The germline V and J ends were trimmed by 4 bases and 5 bases, with 9 bases remaining between them. Germline loops: CDR1 SGHRS, CDR2 YFSETQ. The length of the CDR3 is 12 residues. The CDR3 sequence is CASSRGRTEAFF. As DNA, the CDR3 is TGCGCCAGCAGCAGAGGAAGGACTGAAGCTTTCTTT.

This clonotype was picked up a small number of times. The chain carries TRBV29-1 and TRBJ2-3; D possibly corresponds to TRBD2 (6 bases). The CDR3 contains 15 residues. Trimming took off 1 base at V and 2 bases at J, with 13 bases between the two ends. The germline gives CDR1 SQVTM, CDR2 ANQGSEA. The CDR3 loop is CSVEVLPGDTDTQYF. CDR3 DNA sequence: TGCAGCGTTGAAGTACTACCGGGGGACACAGATACGCAGTATTTT.

J is TRBJ2-1 and V is TRBV27; 11 nucleotides line up with TRBD1. This CDR3 spans 16 amino acids. V was clipped by 2 bases and J by 3 bases; unmatched bases: 3. CDR1 is MNHEY and CDR2 is SMNVEV in the germline V gene (reference sequence). CDR3 amino acids: CASSLRGTGGYNEQFF. The CDR3 nucleotides are TGTGCCAGCAGTTTAAGGGGGACAGGGGGCTACAATGAGCAGTTCTTC.

This chain joins TRBV19 and TRBJ1-3, with unresolved D. The germline gives CDR1 LNHDA, CDR2 SQIVND (reference sequence). V was clipped by 11 bases and J by 2 bases, with 13 bases between them. The CDR3 is 13 residues long. CDR3 nucleotides: TGTGCCTCGACCCCAAATACTGGAAACACCATATATTTT. As protein: CASTPNTGNTIYF.

This clonotype was observed a few times. This sequence joins TRBV20-1 and TRBJ2-3; TRBD2 might be the D (5 bases). CDR3 length equals 14 residues. V dropped 5 bases and J dropped 3 bases, with 15 bases sitting between them. Germline CDR1 is DFQATT and CDR2 is SNEGSKA (reference sequence). The chain's CDR3 is CSAGGRWLTDTQYF. The CDR3 DNA sequence: TGCAGTGCTGGCGGGCGGTGGTTGACAGATACGCAGTATTTT.

V is TRBV5-1 and J is TRBJ2-6; the match to TRBD1 covers 11 bases. The V gene's germline CDR1 is SGHRS and CDR2 YFSETQ. V shed 3 bases and J 4 bases; nucleotides not matched to a gene: 12. The CDR3 length is 19 residues. The CDR3 is CASSSGTGGSGEGANVLTF. DNA of the CDR3: TGCGCCAGCAGCTCGGGGACAGGGGGAAGTGGGGAAGGGGCCAACGTCCTGACTTTC.

This clonotype was found a few times. The chain uses TRBV11-2 and TRBJ2-5, with a possible D match to TRBD1 (5 bases). The CDR3 runs 14 residues. The ends were cut back, 0 bases at V and 5 bases at J, with 10 bases in the middle. The germline CDR1 and CDR2 sequences are SGHAT and FQNNGV. In nucleotides, the CDR3 is TGTGCCAGCAGCTTAGAAGGACAAAGGGAGACCCAGTACTTC. Encoded protein: CASSLEGQRETQYF.

This clonotype appeared a few times. V and J are TRBV19 and TRBJ2-1, with D perhaps given as TRBD1 or TRBD2 (5 bases each). The ends were cut back, 3 bases at V and 2 bases at J, with 11 bases in the middle. Germline V lookup: CDR1 LNHDA, CDR2 SQIVND (reference sequence). This CDR3 contains 15 residues. The CDR3 DNA follows: TGTGCCAGTAGTATGGGGACCTCAACCTACAATGAGCAGTTCTTC. Protein product: CASSMGTSTYNEQFF.

The V and J genes are TRBV27 and TRBJ2-1; 8 bases fit TRBD2. The V gene's germline CDR1 is MNHEY and CDR2 SMNVEV (reference sequence). CDR3 size: 14 residues. With 7 bases clipped from V and 4 bases from J, the junction kept 6 bases outside the gene matches. CDR3 protein: CASTRLASYNEQFF. In DNA, the CDR3 is TGTGCCAGCACCCGACTAGCGAGTTACAATGAGCAGTTCTTC.

This clonotype has more than one count but fewer than ten. CDR3 residues: CASSEAGELFF. The CDR3 coding sequence is TGTGCCAGTAGTGAGGCCGGGGAGCTGTTTTTT. The V and J genes are TRBV19 and TRBJ2-2; D remains unclear. V lost 5 bases to trimming and J lost 6 bases, with 4 bases between them. There are 11 residues in the CDR3. The germline CDR1 and CDR2 sequences are LNHDA and SQIVND (reference sequence).